The 32 T cell receptor beta chains listed next were all sequenced from one sample in a study of cytomegalovirus exposure and HLA in healthy donors (dated by TCRdb to the late 2010s). The receptor library was made with the immunoSEQ multiplex PCR assay. A mixture of 60 forward primers for TCR Vbeta segments and 13 reverse primers for TCR Jbeta segments was used in the multiplex PCR. The table comes from immuneACCESS by way of TCRdb, which keeps in-frame sequences with V and J called. Part of the clones is missing from these tables; in studies checked, under half for an unresolved V gene and the rest for unknown reasons. Recorded for this sample are 150,000 to 200,000 clones; less than 75% of them occurred a single time. About 1.6% of the sample is in the top ten clones. Sequenced: PBMCs. Receptor source: a girl aged 5-17 years in good health and CMV-seronegative.

V usage is TRBV6-5 and J usage is TRBJ1-1, with 11 bases fitting TRBD1. V lost 4 bases and J lost 4; bases outside the gene matches: 8. Germline CDR1 reads MNHEY; CDR2 reads SVGAGI. The CDR3 covers 16 residues. CDR3 in DNA: TGTGCCAGCAGTTTTAGGACAGGGGGCGCCGGCACTGAAGCTTTCTTT. It specifies CASSFRTGGAGTEAFF.

This clone was observed a few times. CDR3 residues: CRVQRWGGTGELFF. DNA of the CDR3: TGCAGGGTCCAGCGGTGGGGGGGCACCGGGGAGCTGTTTTTT. The J gene is TRBJ2-2, the V gene TRBV29-1; TRBD2 agrees at 7 bases. Germline CDR1 is SQVTM and CDR2 is ANQGSEA. The CDR3 runs to 14 residues.

This chain joins TRBV7-7 and TRBJ1-1; D possibly corresponds to TRBD1 (6 bases). Germline CDR1 reads SSHAT; CDR2 reads FNYEAQ (reference sequence). Trimming took off 8 bases at V and 0 bases at J, with 10 bases between the two ends. CDR3 length equals 13 residues. This CDR3 reads CASARGMNTEAFF. CDR3 nucleotides: TGTGCCAGCGCCAGGGGCATGAACACTGAAGCTTTCTTT.

CDR3 loop: CASSPTGTGSHEQFF. CDR3 nucleotides: TGCGCCAGCAGTCCAACCGGGACAGGAAGCCATGAGCAGTTCTTC. The rearrangement uses TRBV5-1 and TRBJ2-1, with TRBD1 identical over 8 bases. The CDR3 length is 15 residues. V trimming: 5 bases; J trimming: 8 bases; junction bases outside the gene matches: 12. Germline CDR1 SGHRS, CDR2 YFSETQ. The complete variable domain, with remaining parts taken from reference TRBV5-1 and TRBJ2-1, reads KAGVTQTPRYLIKTRGQQVTLSCSPISGHRSVSWYQQTPGQGLQFLFEYFSETQRNKGNFPGRFSGRQFSNSRSEMNVSTLELGDSALYLCASSPTGTGSHEQFFGPGTRLTVL.

V usage is TRBV5-1 and J usage is TRBJ2-6; TRBD2 aligns across 7 bases. CDR1 and CDR2 (germline): SGHRS, YFSETQ. The CDR3 runs to 14 residues. The V segment lost 7 bases and the J segment 2 bases; nucleotides outside the gene matches: 3. This CDR3 reads CASRSGAGANVLTF. The CDR3 DNA reads TGCGCCAGCCGGAGCGGGGCTGGGGCCAACGTCCTGACTTTC.

The chain is built from TRBV6-6 and TRBJ2-1; 12 bases are a match to TRBD1. The germline V gene has CDR1 MNHNY and CDR2 SVGAGI (reference sequence). CDR3 length: 15 amino acids. V was pared by 6 bases and J by 8 bases, with 8 bases of the junction left unmatched. Written as DNA, the CDR3 is TGTGCCAGCAGACCCCGGGACAGGGGGCGGGATGAGCAGTTCTTC. Translation gives CASRPRDRGRDEQFF.

In this sample, this clone turned up a few times. The J gene is TRBJ2-5, the V gene TRBV2; 8 nucleotides agree with TRBD1. Germline V gives CDR1 SNHLY, CDR2 FYNNEI. The CDR3 runs 15 residues. V gave up 7 bases and J gave up 4 bases; unmatched junction bases: 11. The CDR3 is CASKEMTGAGETQYF. DNA of the CDR3: TGTGCCAGCAAAGAGATGACAGGGGCGGGAGAGACCCAGTACTTC.

J is TRBJ2-1 and V is TRBV7-9; D is unclear. The V and J ends lost 5 bases and 13 bases respectively, with 15 bases between them. The CDR3 is 12 residues long. Germline loops: CDR1 SEHNR, CDR2 FQNEAQ (reference sequence). CDR3 loop: CASSTNHLRQFF. The CDR3 coding sequence is TGTGCCAGCAGCACGAATCACCTACGTCAGTTCTTC.

This clone was seen only once. The V gene is TRBV6-5, the J gene TRBJ2-1, with TRBD1 as a possible D gene (6 bases). The CDR3 has 13 amino acids. The germline V gene encodes CDR1 MNHEY and CDR2 SVGAGI. Trimming removed 7 bases at V and 9 bases at J, with 16 bases between. The CDR3 loop reads CASKRLGGSEQFF. The CDR3 bases are TGTGCCAGCAAAAGGCTAGGGGGAAGTGAGCAGTTCTTC.

The rearrangement links TRBV2 to TRBJ1-6, with 8 bases lining up with TRBD1. The V segment lost 3 bases and the J segment 7 bases; nucleotides outside the gene matches: 5. The CDR3 covers 15 residues. Germline assignment: CDR1 SNHLY and CDR2 FYNNEI. The CDR3 spells CASSDDRGGNSPLHF. In nucleotides, the CDR3 is TGTGCCAGCAGTGACGACAGGGGAGGGAATTCACCCCTCCACTTT.

V is TRBV27 and J is TRBJ2-3, with D uncertain. The V end was cut by 6 bases, the J end by 5 bases, with 12 bases between. CDR1 and CDR2 (germline): MNHEY, SMNVEV (reference sequence). CDR3 length: 13 residues. CDR3 in DNA: TGTGCCAGCAGCCCAGAAGTTATAGATACGCAGTATTTT. Protein product: CASSPEVIDTQYF.

The genes are TRBV29-1 and TRBJ2-1; no reliable D call. The ends were cut back, 3 bases at V and 9 bases at J, with 15 bases in the middle. From germline, CDR1 is SQVTM and CDR2 ANQGSEA. This CDR3 has 13 amino acids. The CDR3 DNA sequence: TGCAGCGTTGACAGAACGGGTCCGGGTGAGCAGTTCTTC. This sequence encodes CSVDRTGPGEQFF.

For this clone: Other DNA variants within this sample encode the same CDR3. The chain joins TRBV7-2 to TRBJ2-7; 11 bases agree with TRBD2. The J segment lost 2 bases and the V segment lost 5 bases, leaving 5 bases of the junction unmatched. Germline CDR1 and CDR2: SGHTA and FQGNSA. The CDR3 covers 15 residues. CDR3 protein: CASSLTSGGTYEQYF. In DNA, the CDR3 is TGTGCCAGCAGCCTCACTAGCGGGGGAACCTACGAGCAGTACTTC.

The chain carries TRBV11-2 and TRBJ2-7; D is perhaps TRBD2 (7 bases). The CDR3 is 16 residues long. The V gene lost 5 bases and the J gene lost 5 bases, with 22 bases spanning the gap. Germline V gene lookup returns CDR1 SGHAT and CDR2 FQNNGV. CDR3 residues: CASSPQGGGTAHEQYF. CDR3 DNA: TGTGCCAGCAGCCCCCAAGGCGGGGGCACCGCCCACGAGCAGTACTTC.

The chain combines TRBV9 with TRBJ1-1; D call uncertain. This CDR3 contains 12 residues. V was cut by 7 bases and J by 6 bases, with 13 bases left in between. CDR1 is SGDLS and CDR2 is YYNGEE in the germline V gene. The CDR3 DNA follows: TGTGCCAGCGGAGAGGGATTGGCTGAAGCTTTCTTT. Protein product: CASGEGLAEAFF.

V is TRBV28 and J is TRBJ2-1; tentatively, D is TRBD2 (6 bases). Germline CDR1 reads MDHEN; CDR2 reads SYDVKM. The CDR3 length is 12 residues. Trimming removed 8 bases from V and 8 bases from J, with 13 bases in between. CDR3 sequence reads: CASLGLTHEQFF. The DNA of the CDR3 is TGTGCCAGCCTAGGACTAACGCATGAGCAGTTCTTC.

This chain connects TRBV7-9 to TRBJ2-5; 7 bases align to TRBD1. Trimming cost V 3 bases and J 0 bases; bases outside gene matches: 4. Germline CDR1 reads SEHNR; CDR2 reads FQNEAQ (reference sequence). The length of the CDR3 is 15 residues. As DNA, the CDR3 is TGTGCCAGCAGCTTGGCACAGGGGTACCAAGAGACCCAGTACTTC. This codes for CASSLAQGYQETQYF.

The V gene is TRBV28, the J gene TRBJ1-1; possibly TRBD1 for D (6 bases). The CDR3 contains 14 residues. The V end was cut by 6 bases, the J end by 0 bases, with 11 bases between. The germline gives CDR1 MDHEN, CDR2 SYDVKM. CDR3 region: CASSPDSLNTEAFF. In DNA form, the CDR3 reads TGTGCCAGCAGCCCGGACAGTTTGAACACTGAAGCTTTCTTT.

This clone has more than one count but fewer than ten. The genes are TRBV18 and TRBJ1-2; perhaps TRBD1 as D (5 bases). The V end lost 1 base, the J end lost 3 bases, and 9 bases lay between the germline ends. The germline gives CDR1 KGHSH, CDR2 LQKENI. The CDR3 has 14 residues. CDR3 bases: TGTGCCAGCTCACCACGGGGGGATGACTATGGCTACACCTTC. Amino acids: CASSPRGDDYGYTF.

The rearrangement links TRBV7-2 to TRBJ1-5, with D possibly matching TRBD1 (6 bases). The V gene's germline CDR1 is SGHTA and CDR2 FQGNSA. The V end lost 1 base, the J end lost 2 bases, and 6 bases lay between the germline ends. This CDR3 spans 14 amino acids. CDR3 DNA sequence: TGTGCCAGCAGCTTAGAGGGGGGCAATCAGCCCCAGCATTTT. This gives the protein CASSLEGGNQPQHF.

The rearrangement uses TRBV5-1 and TRBJ2-5, with a weak D call TRBD1 (6 bases). Germline V lookup: CDR1 SGHRS, CDR2 YFSETQ. V lost 0 bases and J lost 2, with 17 bases in between. This CDR3 comprises 17 residues. This CDR3 is CASSLAAGRGYQETQYF. Written as DNA, the CDR3 is TGCGCCAGCAGCTTGGCCGCAGGCAGGGGATATCAAGAGACCCAGTACTTC.

V gene TRBV29-1 combines with J gene TRBJ2-7; TRBD1 matches at 7 bases. Looked up from germline, CDR1 is SQVTM and CDR2 is ANQGSEA. The CDR3 totals 14 residues. V shed 6 bases, J shed 4 bases, and the junction held 12 bases outside the gene matches. The CDR3 region is CSVRNRGVGYEQYF. As DNA, the CDR3 is TGCAGCGTGAGGAACAGGGGAGTCGGATACGAGCAGTACTTC.

This clone was counted a few times. The chain carries TRBV19 and TRBJ2-3; the D gene is possibly TRBD2 (6 bases). This CDR3 spans 15 amino acids. The germline V and J ends were trimmed by 4 bases and 0 bases, with 11 bases remaining between them. Germline values: CDR1 LNHDA, CDR2 SQIVND (reference sequence). As DNA, the CDR3 is TGTGCCAGTAGTAGTAGCGGAGTTAGCACAGATACGCAGTATTTT. Encoded protein: CASSSSGVSTDTQYF.

This rearrangement joins TRBV15 to TRBJ2-3; D gene unclear. The CDR3 runs to 15 residues. Germline CDR1 and CDR2: LNHNV and YYDKDF (reference sequence). V dropped 4 bases and J dropped 0 bases, with 11 bases sitting between them. CDR3 nucleotides: TGTGCCACCAGCAAAGTCTCACTTAGCACAGATACGCAGTATTTT. Amino acids: CATSKVSLSTDTQYF.

The CDR3 region is CASSPTDLNTEAFF. The CDR3 DNA is TGCGCCAGCAGCCCGACAGATTTGAACACTGAAGCTTTCTTT. The chain links TRBV5-1 to TRBJ1-1; D perhaps matches TRBD1 (5 bases). This CDR3 has 14 residues. Germline V gives CDR1 SGHRS, CDR2 YFSETQ. V was trimmed by 4 bases and J by 0 bases, leaving 10 bases between them.

V gene TRBV11-2 combines with J gene TRBJ1-3; TRBD1 aligns across 10 bases. The CDR3 is 17 residues long. Germline V CDR1 and CDR2: SGHAT, FQNNGV. V was pared by 4 bases and J by 2 bases, with 8 bases of the junction left unmatched. CDR3 bases: TGTGCCAGCAGCTACCACCCGGGACAGGGGCCTGGAAACACCATATATTTT. This gives the protein CASSYHPGQGPGNTIYF.

V usage is TRBV27 and J usage is TRBJ1-1; TRBD1 is a possible D gene (6 bases). V gave up 5 bases and J gave up 1 base, with 17 bases separating them. Germline CDR1 is MNHEY and CDR2 is SMNVEV (reference sequence). The CDR3 runs 16 residues. In DNA, the CDR3 is TGTGCCAGCAGTCCCCGGTATGGGGGCCGGAACACTGAAGCTTTCTTT. Its protein is CASSPRYGGRNTEAFF.

The CDR3 spells CASSGTGVKSYNEQFF. The CDR3 bases are TGTGCCAGCAGTGGGACCGGGGTTAAGTCCTACAATGAGCAGTTCTTC. The rearrangement uses TRBV2 and TRBJ2-1; TRBD2 might be the D (5 bases). The germline V gene has CDR1 SNHLY and CDR2 FYNNEI. The ends were cut back, 4 bases at V and 1 base at J, with 14 bases in the middle. The length of the CDR3 is 16 residues.

The chain combines TRBV6-1 with TRBJ1-3; D may be TRBD1 (5 bases). This CDR3 is built from 16 residues. Trimming pared 2 bases from V and 0 bases from J, leaving 11 bases between. CDR1 is MNHNS and CDR2 is SASEGT in the germline V gene. The CDR3 sequence: CASSEYRLVSGNTIYF. The CDR3 DNA sequence: TGTGCCAGCAGTGAATACAGGCTGGTCTCTGGAAACACCATATATTTT.

The sample holds a few counts of this clone. This sequence joins TRBV4-1 and TRBJ1-1; D may be TRBD1 (6 bases). Germline V gives CDR1 MGHRA, CDR2 YSYEKL. Trimming cost V 3 bases and J 4 bases, with 18 bases left between them. This CDR3 spans 16 amino acids. CDR3 sequence: CASSQGLGGALTEAFF. CDR3 DNA: TGCGCCAGCAGCCAGGGTTTGGGGGGGGCTCTCACTGAAGCTTTCTTT.

This chain connects TRBV10-3 to TRBJ2-5, with 8 bases aligning to TRBD2. J was trimmed by 2 bases and V by 4 bases; bases with no gene match: 9. Germline values: CDR1 ENHRY, CDR2 SYGVKD. CDR3 length equals 16 residues. CDR3 coding DNA: TGTGCCATCAGTGCCCACCCGGGGGGGCAACAAGAGACCCAGTACTTC. Residues: CAISAHPGGQQETQYF.

This clone has just one count. The CDR3 protein is CASSPGLAGGKYEQYF. The CDR3 DNA sequence: TGTGCCAGCAGCCCGGGACTAGCGGGGGGCAAGTACGAGCAGTACTTC. The chain joins TRBV28 to TRBJ2-7; 15 nucleotides agree with TRBD2. The germline V gene has CDR1 MDHEN and CDR2 SYDVKM. The J segment lost 4 bases and the V segment lost 6 bases, leaving 7 bases of the junction unmatched. The CDR3 is 16 amino acids.